This T cell receptor (beta chain) was recorded in a study of T-cell reconstitution after alpha-beta-depleted transplantation in children. This clonotype was counted ten times or more. The CDR3 runs 15 residues. In germline, CDR1 is SGHTA, CDR2 FQGNSA. V lost 1 base and J lost 6; bases outside the gene matches: 6. Unique molecular identifiers were incorporated when the TCRbeta library was constructed. TCRdb re-called the PCR reads through MiXCR, storing one row per CDR3 protein. The sample holds 100,000 to 120,000 distinct CDR3 sequences, approximately 10% seen once. The J gene is TRBJ2-1, the V gene TRBV7-2; 7 nucleotides agree with TRBD1. The sequence came from a human donor who donated a stem cell graft to a child with acute lymphoblastic leukemia. The material sequenced was PBMCs from the stem cell graft donor, taken from the stem cell graft. As DNA, the CDR3 is TGTGCCAGCAGCTTAGAGGGGACAGCTCCCAATGAGCAGTTCTTC. Protein sequence: CASSLEGTAPNEQFF.